These 2 T cell receptor beta chains originate from one sample sequenced in a study of regulatory T cells in long-lasting Graves disease. Time point indicated: newly diagnosed GD, antithyroid drugs for less than 3 months. PBMC-extracted RNA yielded the TCR library. Construction of the TCR beta libraries employed iRepertoire HTBI primers in conjunction with Arm-PCR of CDR3 regions. Using its own MiXCR run on the multiplex PCR reads, TCRdb lists one record per CDR3 protein. The sample records approximately 540,000 distinct CDR3 sequences, 9.5% to 15% being singletons. In addition, the sample was reused for a study of T cells in Graves' hyperthyroidism and ophthalmopathy.

Sequencing was performed on peripheral blood mononuclear cells (PBMCs), taken at new diagnosis, from a patient treated with antithyroid drugs. These receptor sequences come from a woman aged 30 to 39 with Graves disease.

This clonotype was recorded many times. J is TRBJ1-2 and V is TRBV12-3 or TRBV12-4; 7 nucleotides line up with TRBD1. V shed 6 bases, J shed 5 bases, and the junction held 9 bases outside the gene matches. CDR3 length: 14 residues. This chain's CDR3 is CASSDTGVGYGYTF. Written as DNA, the CDR3 is TGTGCCAGCAGCGACACAGGGGTGGGGTATGGCTACACCTTC.

This clonotype was found a few times. CDR3 residues: CASSLEDGELFF. CDR3 sequence (DNA): TGCGCCAGCAGCTTGGAGGACGGGGAGCTGTTTTTT. The chain joins TRBV5-1 to TRBJ2-2, with unresolved D. The V end lost 0 bases, the J end lost 7 bases, and 4 bases lay between the germline ends. The CDR3 is made up of 12 amino acids. The germline V gene encodes CDR1 SGHRS and CDR2 YFSETQ.